Included here is one TCR beta chain sequence, with context. No antigen is known for it. This entry comes from a study of cytomegalovirus exposure and HLA in healthy donors. Study-wide points: CMV antigen specificity of three CMV-associated chains was confirmed in vitro. By a later analysis, the bulk of CMV-associated TCR beta chains appeared HLA-restricted.

A multiplex PCR was run with 60 Vbeta primers and 13 Jbeta primers. Method: immunoSEQ multiplex PCR; TCRdb's copy keeps in-frame clones and lacks some. The sample lists about 190,000 clones; roughly 13% were seen once. The sequenced material came from PBMCs. The source of this sequence is a man in his fifties in good health and CMV-seropositive.

CDR3 loop: CASSLVGRPLSSGNTIYF. The DNA of the CDR3 is TGTGCCAGCAGCTTAGTAGGCAGGCCTCTCTCTTCGGGAAACACCATATATTTT. The chain uses TRBV7-2 and TRBJ1-3; D gene ambiguous. CDR1 is SGHTA, CDR2 FQGNSA, per germline. The CDR3 is made up of 18 amino acids. V was cut by 1 base and J by 4 bases, with 20 bases left in between.